A selection of T cell receptor beta chains follows, all from one sample in a study of blood T cell repertoires in COVID-19. Assay: immunoSEQ multiplex PCR; the TCRdb copy retains only in-frame clones and omits some. Among some 11,000 clones listed, almost 85% were seen once. Input material: peripheral blood. The receptors originated from an older man with acute or convalescent COVID-19. CDR3s include the opening cysteine and the closing phenylalanine or tryptophan. The D gene is left open where the match is weak. Size tells how often a clone was seen (once, few, many) or the class of an expanded clone, and some rows leave it out.

j_call d_call clone_size cdr3_length v_call cdr3_nt cdr3_aa
TRBJ2-2 TRBD1 once 15 TRBV7-9 TGTGCCAGCAGCACGGGACAGGGTTCAACCGGGGAGCTGTTTTTT CASSTGQGSTGELFF
TRBJ2-3 NA NA 15 TRBV28 TGTGCCAGCAGTAGACAGAGCGGGCTTATCGCTACGCAGTATTTT CASSRQSGLIATQYF
TRBJ1-4 NA once 16 TRBV15 TGTGCCACCAGCAGAGTTGGGTCGCAGGGTGGTGAAAAACTGTTTTTT CATSRVGSQGGEKLFF
TRBJ2-3 NA once 15 TRBV4-3 TGCGCCAGCAGCCAAGATACACTAGTAATTGATACGCAGTATTTT CASSQDTLVIDTQYF
TRBJ2-1 NA NA 14 TRBV7-2 TGTGCCAGCAGCTCCCGGCCGGATTGGAGTGAGCAGTTCTTC CASSSRPDWSEQFF
TRBJ1-4 TRBD1 NA 14 TRBV6-5 TGTGCCAGCAGCAGAGGGACAGGGGACGAAAAACTGTTTTTT CASSRGTGDEKLFF
TRBJ2-1 TRBD2 NA 15 TRBV19 TGTGCCAGTAGTAAGACTAGCGGGGTCTTCAATGAGCAGTTCTTC CASSKTSGVFNEQFF
TRBJ1-5 NA NA 13 TRBV14 TGTGCCAGCAGCCCGGGTCTTAATCAGCCCCAGCATTTT CASSPGLNQPQHF
TRBJ2-1 TRBD1 NA 13 TRBV7-2 TGTGCCAGCAGCTCAGACAGGGGGAATGAGCAGTTCTTC CASSSDRGNEQFF
TRBJ2-6 TRBD1 NA 17 TRBV19 TGTGCCAGTAGTATTTCTAGGACAGGGGCTGGGGCCAACGTCCTGACTTTC CASSISRTGAGANVLTF
TRBJ2-2 TRBD1 few 14 TRBV19 TGTGCCAGTAGTACCAGGGGGTACACCGGGGAGCTGTTTTTT CASSTRGYTGELFF
TRBJ1-4 NA NA 13 TRBV5-6 TGTGCCAGCAGCTTACAGAACCTTGGAAAACTGTTTTTT CASSLQNLGKLFF
TRBJ2-7 TRBD1 NA 14 TRBV2 TGTGCCAGCAGTTTATACCGGGACAGCTACGAGCAGTACTTC CASSLYRDSYEQYF
TRBJ2-3 TRBD2 NA 16 TRBV6-6 TGTGCCAGCAGTTACTCGGCGGGGGGCTCCGCAGATACGCAGTATTTT CASSYSAGGSADTQYF
TRBJ1-2 NA NA 15 TRBV30 TGTGCCTGGGGCCGAGGGCTCCTAGCTAACTATGGCTACACCTTC CAWGRGLLANYGYTF
TRBJ2-7 TRBD1 NA 13 TRBV12-3/TRBV12-4 TGTGCCAGCAGACCGACAGGGGGCTACGAGCAGTACTTC CASRPTGGYEQYF
TRBJ1-1 TRBD1 NA 13 TRBV5-1 TGCGCCAGCAGCCCCCGGACAGGTTCTGAAGCTTTCTTT CASSPRTGSEAFF
TRBJ1-3 NA NA 15 TRBV5-1 TGCGCCAGCAGTATCGAGGGCACCTCTGGAAACACCATATATTTT CASSIEGTSGNTIYF
TRBJ2-3 NA NA 17 TRBV6-8 TGTGCCAGCAGTTACTCGAAGGGGGGGTTGGCCGACCCTGAGGAGTATTTT CASSYSKGGLADPEEYF
TRBJ2-7 NA NA 14 TRBV7-2 TGTGCCAGCAGCTTATCCTTGAGCTCCTACGAGCAGTACTTC CASSLSLSSYEQYF
TRBJ1-1 NA NA 16 TRBV9 TGTGCCAGCAGCGTAGTTTCCCCAGAAATGAACACTGAAGCTTTCTTT CASSVVSPEMNTEAFF
TRBJ2-1 NA NA 16 TRBV7-9 TGTGCCAGCAGCTTCTCAAGAGGAGGGGGGGACAATGAGCAGTTCTTC CASSFSRGGGDNEQFF
TRBJ2-3 TRBD2 NA 16 TRBV7-2 TGTGCCAGCAGCTCCGGACTAGCGGGGGGCACAGATACGCAGTATTTT CASSSGLAGGTDTQYF
TRBJ1-5 NA NA 15 TRBV30 TGTGCCTGGACTAAGGGACTTAATAGCAATCAGCCCCAGCATTTT CAWTKGLNSNQPQHF
TRBJ2-6 NA medium-sized 15 TRBV7-9 TGTGCCAGCATCCTAATCGACGGGGGGGCCAACGTCCTGACTTTC CASILIDGGANVLTF
TRBJ1-5 TRBD1 few 14 TRBV30 TGTGCCTGGAAGGCAGGGGGTCCCTATCAGCCCCAGCATTTT CAWKAGGPYQPQHF
TRBJ2-5 NA NA 15 TRBV6-6 TGTGCCAGCAGTCCCATCCAGGGCTACCAAGAGACCCAGTACTTC CASSPIQGYQETQYF
TRBJ1-5 TRBD1 few 12 TRBV19 TGTGCCGTCAGACAGGGAGATCAAGCCCAGCATTTT CAVRQGDQAQHF
TRBJ2-3 NA NA 18 TRBV18 TGTGCCAGCTCACCAGTCTGGCCGGAGTCGACTAGCACAGATACGCAGTATTTT CASSPVWPESTSTDTQYF
TRBJ2-2 NA NA 14 TRBV6-5 TGTGCCAGCATAAGACAGGCGGGCACCGGGGAGCTGTTTTTT CASIRQAGTGELFF
TRBJ1-2 NA once 15 TRBV15 TGTGCCACCAGCAGAGAGAGGACAGAAACCTATGGCTACACCTTC CATSRERTETYGYTF
TRBJ2-5 NA NA 13 TRBV6-5 TGTGCCAGCAAGCGGCGCGGGGAAGAGACCCAGTACTTC CASKRRGEETQYF
TRBJ1-1 NA NA 15 TRBV2 TGTGCCAGCAATCCTGGAGGGGTGAAGAACACTGAAGCTTTCTTT CASNPGGVKNTEAFF
TRBJ2-1 NA NA 13 TRBV14 TGTGCCAGCAGCCAACAGGGGTACAATGAGCAGTTCTTC CASSQQGYNEQFF
TRBJ2-7 NA NA 15 TRBV3-1/TRBV3-2 TGTGCCAGCAGCCAAGATAGTAACCCCGCCTACGAGCAGTACTTC CASSQDSNPAYEQYF
TRBJ2-1 TRBD2 once 15 TRBV10-3 TGTGCCATCAGTGATACTAGCGGCTCCTACAATGAGCAGTTCTTC CAISDTSGSYNEQFF
TRBJ2-3 TRBD2 NA 16 TRBV2 TGTGCCAGCAGTGTCGGTAGCGGGGGGGCCGCAGATACGCAGTATTTT CASSVGSGGAADTQYF
TRBJ2-2 NA NA 16 TRBV7-9 TGTGCCAGCAGCTTAGGCACAGGGTTTTACACCGGGGAGCTGTTTTTT CASSLGTGFYTGELFF
TRBJ2-5 TRBD2 NA 13 TRBV7-7 TGTGCCAGCAGCTTGGGCGGGGGAGAGACCCAGTACTTC CASSLGGGETQYF
TRBJ1-2 NA NA 14 TRBV27 TGTGCCAGCAGGCGGGGGGGACAAGGCGATGGCTACACCTTC CASRRGGQGDGYTF
TRBJ1-5 NA NA 13 TRBV7-9 TGTGCCAGCAGCTTAGATCATCCGCGGCCCCAGCATTTT CASSLDHPRPQHF
TRBJ2-7 TRBD2 NA 17 TRBV9 TGTGCCAGCAGCGCCTCAACCGGGACTAGCGGGGCGGGAGAGCAGTACTTC CASSASTGTSGAGEQYF
TRBJ1-6 TRBD1 few 16 TRBV7-9 TGTGCCAGCAGCTTAGGACAGGGTTTCTCGAATTCACCCCTCCACTTT CASSLGQGFSNSPLHF
TRBJ2-1 TRBD2 NA 15 TRBV4-1 TGCGCCAGCAGCCGTTACAACCTAGCGGGGTACGAGCAGTTCTTC CASSRYNLAGYEQFF
TRBJ2-5 TRBD1 NA 13 TRBV5-1 TGCGCCAGCAGCCGACAGGGCGGGGAGACCCAGTACTTC CASSRQGGETQYF
TRBJ2-7 TRBD1 NA 15 TRBV3-1/TRBV3-2 TGTGCCAGCAGCGAAACGGGACAGGGAACCTACGAGCAGTACTTC CASSETGQGTYEQYF
TRBJ1-2 TRBD1 NA 15 TRBV15 TGTGCCACCAGCAGAGAGAGGGACAGCATAAATGGCTACACCTTC CATSRERDSINGYTF
TRBJ1-2 TRBD1 NA 15 TRBV9 TGTGCCAGCAGCGTAGGAGACAGGGTAATGTATGGCTACACCTTC CASSVGDRVMYGYTF
TRBJ1-2 NA once 15 TRBV27 TGTGCCAGCAGCATAGGGCGGGGCAGGGCCGATGGCTACACCTTC CASSIGRGRADGYTF
TRBJ2-1 NA NA 16 TRBV15 TGTGCCACCAGCAGAGATTATTCAGGGTCCTACAATGAGCAGTTCTTC CATSRDYSGSYNEQFF
TRBJ1-2 NA NA 14 TRBV19 TGTGCCACCCAGCCGGCAGGGTCTAACTATGGCTACACCTTC CATQPAGSNYGYTF
TRBJ1-1 NA many 15 TRBV5-5 TGTGCCAGCAGCTCCAGTGTACTTACGGGGACTGAAGCTTTCTTT CASSSSVLTGTEAFF
TRBJ2-7 TRBD1 NA 14 TRBV18 TGTGCCAGCTCACCACAGGGGACAGCCTACGAGCAGTACTTC CASSPQGTAYEQYF
TRBJ1-2 NA NA 14 TRBV19 TGTGCCAGTAGTATCCGGGGTGCTGACTATGGCTACACCTTC CASSIRGADYGYTF
TRBJ2-2 NA NA 12 TRBV19 TGTGCCAGCCAATTTAGTGCCGGGGAGCTGTTTTTT CASQFSAGELFF
TRBJ1-1 NA NA 13 TRBV19 TGTGCCAGCAAACAGTTACGGAACACTGAAGCTTTCTTT CASKQLRNTEAFF
TRBJ1-5 TRBD1 once 15 TRBV3-1/TRBV3-2 TGTGCCAGCAGCCAGGGGACAGATAGCAATCAGCCCCAGCATTTT CASSQGTDSNQPQHF